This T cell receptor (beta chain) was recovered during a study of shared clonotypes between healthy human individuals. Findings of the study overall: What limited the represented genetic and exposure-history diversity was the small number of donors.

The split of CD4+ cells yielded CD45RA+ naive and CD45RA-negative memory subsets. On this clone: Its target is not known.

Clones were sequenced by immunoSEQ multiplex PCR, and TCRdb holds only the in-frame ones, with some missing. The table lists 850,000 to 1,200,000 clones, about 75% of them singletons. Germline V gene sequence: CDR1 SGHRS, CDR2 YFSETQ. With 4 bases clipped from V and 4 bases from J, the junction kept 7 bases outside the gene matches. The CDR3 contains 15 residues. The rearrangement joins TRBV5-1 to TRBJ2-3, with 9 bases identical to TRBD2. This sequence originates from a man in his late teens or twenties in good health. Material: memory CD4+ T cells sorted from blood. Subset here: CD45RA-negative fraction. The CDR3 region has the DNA TGCGCCAGCAGCACGTCGCGGGGGGGCGCAGATACGCAGTATTTT. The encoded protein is CASSTSRGGADTQYF.